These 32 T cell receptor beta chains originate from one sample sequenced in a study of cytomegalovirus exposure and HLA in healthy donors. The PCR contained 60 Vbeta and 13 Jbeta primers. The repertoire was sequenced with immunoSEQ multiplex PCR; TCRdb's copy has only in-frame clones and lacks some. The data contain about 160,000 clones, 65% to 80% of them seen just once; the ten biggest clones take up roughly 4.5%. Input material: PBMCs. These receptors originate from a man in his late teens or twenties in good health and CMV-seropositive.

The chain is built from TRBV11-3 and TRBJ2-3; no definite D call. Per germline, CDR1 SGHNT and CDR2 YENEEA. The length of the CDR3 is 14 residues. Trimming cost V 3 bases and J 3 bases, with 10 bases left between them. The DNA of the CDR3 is TGTGCCAGCAGCTTCGCCCGAGGAACAGATACGCAGTATTTT. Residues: CASSFARGTDTQYF.

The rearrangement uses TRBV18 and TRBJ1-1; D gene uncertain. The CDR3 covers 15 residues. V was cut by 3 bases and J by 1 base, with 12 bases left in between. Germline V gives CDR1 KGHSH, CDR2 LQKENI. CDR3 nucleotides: TGTGCCAGCTCACCGGGTCCCGCGGGGAACACTGAAGCTTTCTTT. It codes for CASSPGPAGNTEAFF. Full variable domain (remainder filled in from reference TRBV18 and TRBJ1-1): NAGVMQNPRHLVRRRGQEARLRCSPMKGHSHVYWYRQLPEEGLKFMVYLQKENIIDESGMPKERFSAEFPKEGPSILRIQQVVRGDSAAYFCASSPGPAGNTEAFFGQGTRLTVV.

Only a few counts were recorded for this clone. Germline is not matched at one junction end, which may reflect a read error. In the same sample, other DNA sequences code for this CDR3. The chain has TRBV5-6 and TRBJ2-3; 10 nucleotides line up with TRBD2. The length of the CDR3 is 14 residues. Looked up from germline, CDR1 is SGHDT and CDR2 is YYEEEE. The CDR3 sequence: CASSSGLASDTQYF. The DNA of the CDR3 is TGTGCCAGCAGCTCGGGACTAGCGAGCGATACACAGTATTTT.

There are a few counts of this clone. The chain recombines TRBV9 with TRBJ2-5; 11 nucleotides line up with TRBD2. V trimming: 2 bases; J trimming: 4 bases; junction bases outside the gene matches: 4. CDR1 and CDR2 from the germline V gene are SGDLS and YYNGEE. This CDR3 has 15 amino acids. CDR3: CASSVGTSGPETQYF. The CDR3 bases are TGTGCCAGCAGCGTCGGGACTAGCGGTCCAGAGACCCAGTACTTC.

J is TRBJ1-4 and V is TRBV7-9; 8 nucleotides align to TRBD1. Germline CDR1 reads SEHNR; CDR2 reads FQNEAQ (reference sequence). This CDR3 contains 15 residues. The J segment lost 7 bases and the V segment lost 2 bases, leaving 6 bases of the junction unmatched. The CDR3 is CASSLSRQGSEKLFF. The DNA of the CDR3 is TGTGCCAGCAGCTTAAGTCGACAGGGGAGTGAAAAACTGTTTTTT.

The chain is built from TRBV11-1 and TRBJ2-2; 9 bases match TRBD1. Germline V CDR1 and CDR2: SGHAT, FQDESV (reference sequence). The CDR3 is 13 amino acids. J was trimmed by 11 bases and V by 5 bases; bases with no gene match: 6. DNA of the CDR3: TGTGCCAGCAGCGTCACAGGGGGCGCTGAGCTGTTTTTT. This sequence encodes CASSVTGGAELFF.

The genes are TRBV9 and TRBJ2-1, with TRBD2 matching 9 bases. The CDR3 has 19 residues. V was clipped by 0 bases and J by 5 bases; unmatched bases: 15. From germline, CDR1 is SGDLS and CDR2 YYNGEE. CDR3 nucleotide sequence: TGTGCCAGCAGCGTAGGGGAAGGGACCGGGGGCGGGAGGGACAATGAGCAGTTCTTC. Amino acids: CASSVGEGTGGGRDNEQFF.

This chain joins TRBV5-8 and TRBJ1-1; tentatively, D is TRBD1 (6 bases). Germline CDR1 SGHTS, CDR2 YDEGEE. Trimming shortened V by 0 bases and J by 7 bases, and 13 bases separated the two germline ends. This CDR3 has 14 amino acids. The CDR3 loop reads CASSLVGGHNEAFF. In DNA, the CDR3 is TGTGCCAGCAGCTTGGTCGGGGGGCATAATGAAGCTTTCTTT.

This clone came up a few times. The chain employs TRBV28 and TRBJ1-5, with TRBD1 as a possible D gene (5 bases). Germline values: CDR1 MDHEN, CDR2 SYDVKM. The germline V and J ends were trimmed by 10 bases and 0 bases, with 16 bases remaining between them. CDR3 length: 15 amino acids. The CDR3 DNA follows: TGTGCCATCTCCCTGGGCGGGGCTAGCAATCAGCCCCAGCATTTT. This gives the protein CAISLGGASNQPQHF.

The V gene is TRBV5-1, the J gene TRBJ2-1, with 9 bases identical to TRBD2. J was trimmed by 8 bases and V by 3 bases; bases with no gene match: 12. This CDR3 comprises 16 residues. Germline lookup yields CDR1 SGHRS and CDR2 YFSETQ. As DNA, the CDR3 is TGCGCCAGCAGCTCAAGCGGGGGGACTACCTCGGATGAGCAGTTCTTC. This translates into CASSSSGGTTSDEQFF.

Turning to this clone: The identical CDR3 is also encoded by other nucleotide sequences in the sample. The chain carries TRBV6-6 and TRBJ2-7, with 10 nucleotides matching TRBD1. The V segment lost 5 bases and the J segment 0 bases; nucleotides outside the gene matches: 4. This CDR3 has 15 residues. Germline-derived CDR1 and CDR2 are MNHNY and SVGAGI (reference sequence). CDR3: CASSLGQGFSYEQYV. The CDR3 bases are TGTGCCAGCAGTCTGGGACAGGGGTTCTCCTACGAGCAGTACGTC.

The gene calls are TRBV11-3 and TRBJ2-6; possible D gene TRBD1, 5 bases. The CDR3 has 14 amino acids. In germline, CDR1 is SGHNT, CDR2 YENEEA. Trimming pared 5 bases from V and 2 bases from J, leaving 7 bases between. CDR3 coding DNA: TGTGCCAGCAGCGACAGCCCTGGGGCCAACGTCCTGACTTTC. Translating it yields CASSDSPGANVLTF.

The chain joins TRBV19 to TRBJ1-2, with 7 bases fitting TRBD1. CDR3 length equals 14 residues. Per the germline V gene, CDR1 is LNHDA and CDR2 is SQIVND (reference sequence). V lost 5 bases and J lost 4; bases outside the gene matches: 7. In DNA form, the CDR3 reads TGTGCCAGTAGTGACCAGGGGGTTGGCTATGGCTACACCTTC. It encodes CASSDQGVGYGYTF. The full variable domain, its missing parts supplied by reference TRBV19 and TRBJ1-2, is DGGITQSPKYLFRKEGQNVTLSCEQNLNHDAMYWYRQDPGQGLRLIYYSQIVNDFQKGDIAEGYSVSREKKESFPLTVTSAQKNPTAFYLCASSDQGVGYGYTFGSGTRLTVV.

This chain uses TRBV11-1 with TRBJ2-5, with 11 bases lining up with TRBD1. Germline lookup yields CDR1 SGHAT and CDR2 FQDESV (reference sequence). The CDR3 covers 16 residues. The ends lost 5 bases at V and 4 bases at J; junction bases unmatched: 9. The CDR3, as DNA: TGTGCCAGCAGCCGCCTCGGGACAGGGGGGGGAGAGACCCAGTACTTC. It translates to CASSRLGTGGGETQYF. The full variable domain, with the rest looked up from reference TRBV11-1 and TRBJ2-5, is EAEVAQSPRYKITEKSQAVAFWCDPISGHATLYWYRQILGQGPELLVQFQDESVVDDSQLPKDRFSAERLKGVDSTLKIQPAELGDSAMYLCASSRLGTGGGETQYFGPGTRLLVL.

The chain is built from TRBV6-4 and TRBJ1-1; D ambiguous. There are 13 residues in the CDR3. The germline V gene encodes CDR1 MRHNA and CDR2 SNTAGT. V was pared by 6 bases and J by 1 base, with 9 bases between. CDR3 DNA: TGTGCCAGCAGGCCGGGTCAGAACACTGAAGCTTTCTTT. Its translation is CASRPGQNTEAFF.

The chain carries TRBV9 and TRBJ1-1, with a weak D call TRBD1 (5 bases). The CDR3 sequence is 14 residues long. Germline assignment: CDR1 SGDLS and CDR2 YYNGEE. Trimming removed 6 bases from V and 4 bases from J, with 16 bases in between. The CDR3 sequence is CASTIVDRGTEAFF. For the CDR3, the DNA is TGTGCCAGCACGATAGTGGATAGGGGCACTGAAGCTTTCTTT.

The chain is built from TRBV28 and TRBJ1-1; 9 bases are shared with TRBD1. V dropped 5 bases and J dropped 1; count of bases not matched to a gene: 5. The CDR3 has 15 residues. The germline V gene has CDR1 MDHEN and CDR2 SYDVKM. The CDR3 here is CASSPQDRGNTEAFF. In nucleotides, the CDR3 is TGTGCCAGCAGTCCACAGGACAGGGGGAACACTGAAGCTTTCTTT.

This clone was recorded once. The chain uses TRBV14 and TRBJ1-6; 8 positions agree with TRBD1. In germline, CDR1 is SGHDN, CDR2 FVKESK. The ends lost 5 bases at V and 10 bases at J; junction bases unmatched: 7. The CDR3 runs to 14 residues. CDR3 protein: CASSATGGRSPLHF. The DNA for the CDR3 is TGTGCCAGCAGCGCTACAGGGGGTAGGTCACCCCTCCACTTT.

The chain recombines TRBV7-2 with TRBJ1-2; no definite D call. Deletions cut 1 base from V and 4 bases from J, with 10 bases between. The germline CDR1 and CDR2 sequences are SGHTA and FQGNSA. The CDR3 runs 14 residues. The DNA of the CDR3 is TGTGCCAGCAGCTTAGAGGACTCTAGCTATGGCTACACCTTC. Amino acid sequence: CASSLEDSSYGYTF.

The CDR3 nucleotides read TGTGCCTCCAGGGCCCCCTTGGCCACCGGGGAGCTGTTTTTT. Amino acids: CASRAPLATGELFF. The chain couples TRBV28 to TRBJ2-2; TRBD1 might be the D (5 bases). CDR3 length: 14 residues. Germline assignment: CDR1 MDHEN and CDR2 SYDVKM. The V and J ends lost 11 bases and 4 bases respectively, with 17 bases between them.

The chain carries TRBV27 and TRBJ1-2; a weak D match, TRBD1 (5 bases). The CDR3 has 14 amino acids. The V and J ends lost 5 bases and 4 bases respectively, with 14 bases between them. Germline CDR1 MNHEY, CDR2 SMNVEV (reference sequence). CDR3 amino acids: CASSLNRQSYGYTF. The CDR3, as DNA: TGTGCCAGCAGTCTTAACCGACAGTCCTATGGCTACACCTTC.

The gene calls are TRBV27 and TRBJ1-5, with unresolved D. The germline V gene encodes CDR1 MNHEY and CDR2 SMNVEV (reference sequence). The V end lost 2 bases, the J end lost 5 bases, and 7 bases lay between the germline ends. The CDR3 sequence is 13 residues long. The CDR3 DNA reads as TGTGCCAGCAGTTTAAATCTTTATCAGCCCCAGCATTTT. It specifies CASSLNLYQPQHF.

As DNA, the CDR3 is TGTGCCAGCAGCTTAGGAGGCGGCACCGGGGAGCTGTTTTTT. Amino acid sequence: CASSLGGGTGELFF. V is TRBV7-6 and J is TRBJ2-2; D is ambiguous. Between the trimmed V and J ends, which lost 1 base and 4 bases, there was a span of 7 bases. This CDR3 contains 14 residues. Germline V gene sequence: CDR1 SGHVS, CDR2 FNYEAQ.

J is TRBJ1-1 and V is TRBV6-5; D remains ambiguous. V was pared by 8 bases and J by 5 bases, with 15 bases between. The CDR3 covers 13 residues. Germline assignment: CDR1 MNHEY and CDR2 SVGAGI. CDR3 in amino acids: CASRPPEQTEAFF. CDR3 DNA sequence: TGTGCCAGCCGCCCCCCAGAACAGACTGAAGCTTTCTTT.

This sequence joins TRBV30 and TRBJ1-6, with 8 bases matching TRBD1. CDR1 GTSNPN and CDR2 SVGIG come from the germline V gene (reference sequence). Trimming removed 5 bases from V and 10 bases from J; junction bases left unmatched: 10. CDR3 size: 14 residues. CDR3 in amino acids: CAWLKTGVGSPLHF. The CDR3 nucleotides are TGTGCCTGGTTAAAGACAGGGGTAGGGTCACCCCTCCACTTT.

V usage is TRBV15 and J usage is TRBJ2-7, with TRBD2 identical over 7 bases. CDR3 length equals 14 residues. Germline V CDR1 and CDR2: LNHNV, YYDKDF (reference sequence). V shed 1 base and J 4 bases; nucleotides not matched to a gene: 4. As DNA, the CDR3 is TGTGCCACCAGCAGAGCGGGGCGGGAGTACGAGCAGTACGTC. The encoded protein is CATSRAGREYEQYV.

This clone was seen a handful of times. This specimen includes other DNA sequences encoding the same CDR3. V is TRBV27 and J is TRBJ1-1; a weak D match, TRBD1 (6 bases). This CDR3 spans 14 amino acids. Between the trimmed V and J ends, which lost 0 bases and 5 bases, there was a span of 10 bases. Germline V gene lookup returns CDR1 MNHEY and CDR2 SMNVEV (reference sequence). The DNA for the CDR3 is TGTGCCAGCAGTTTATCAGGGGGTCGAACTGAAGCTTTCTTT. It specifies CASSLSGGRTEAFF.

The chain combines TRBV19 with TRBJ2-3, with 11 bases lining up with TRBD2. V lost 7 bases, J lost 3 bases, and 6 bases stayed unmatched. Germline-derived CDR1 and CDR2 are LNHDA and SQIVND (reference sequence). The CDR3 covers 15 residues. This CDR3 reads CASTPLAGGTDTQYF. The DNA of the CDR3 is TGTGCCAGTACCCCATTAGCGGGAGGGACAGATACGCAGTATTTT.

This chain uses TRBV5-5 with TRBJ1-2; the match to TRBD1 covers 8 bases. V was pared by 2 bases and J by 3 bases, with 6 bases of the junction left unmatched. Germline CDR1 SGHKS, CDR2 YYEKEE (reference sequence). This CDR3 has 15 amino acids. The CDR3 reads CASSLTGGRDYGYTF. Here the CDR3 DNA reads TGTGCCAGCAGCTTAACAGGGGGACGGGACTATGGCTACACCTTC.

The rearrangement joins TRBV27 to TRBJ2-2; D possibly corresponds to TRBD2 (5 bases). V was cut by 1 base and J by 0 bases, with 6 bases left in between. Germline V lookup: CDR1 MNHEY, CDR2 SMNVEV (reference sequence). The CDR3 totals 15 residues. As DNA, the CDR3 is TGTGCCAGCAGTTTATTGGGAGCGAACACCGGGGAGCTGTTTTTT. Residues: CASSLLGANTGELFF.

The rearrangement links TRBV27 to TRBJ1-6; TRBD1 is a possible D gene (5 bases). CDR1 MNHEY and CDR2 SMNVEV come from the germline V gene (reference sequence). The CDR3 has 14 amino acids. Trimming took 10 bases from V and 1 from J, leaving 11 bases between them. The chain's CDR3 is CATQGGSYNSPLHF. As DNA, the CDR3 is TGTGCCACTCAGGGTGGATCCTATAATTCACCCCTCCACTTT.

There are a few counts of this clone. CDR3 DNA sequence: TGTGTCGCCTCTTCCGGGACTAGCGGGAGAACAGAGACCCAGTACTTC. Translating it yields CVASSGTSGRTETQYF. The chain employs TRBV30 and TRBJ2-5; 14 bases map to TRBD2. The germline V gene has CDR1 GTSNPN and CDR2 SVGIG (reference sequence). This CDR3 region has 16 residues.